This TCR beta chain was observed in a study of T cell responses to AZD1222 COVID-19 vaccine. This clone was seen a few times. Sequencing was performed with immunoSEQ multiplex PCR; in TCRdb, only in-frame clones are kept and a portion is missing. The data show some 140,000 clones, with roughly 90% seen just once and less than 3.5% held by the top ten. Germline V gene lookup returns CDR1 SGHTA and CDR2 FQGNSA. Trimming took off 2 bases at V and 3 bases at J, with 17 bases between the two ends. The CDR3 extends over 17 amino acids. Sequences were derived from peripheral blood, sampled on day 0 of AZD1222 vaccination. The chain links TRBV7-2 to TRBJ1-5, with D perhaps matching TRBD1 (5 bases). The sequence derives from an adult in good health. CDR3 region: CASSLISGAAPNQPQHF. In DNA form, the CDR3 reads TGTGCCAGCAGCTTAATCTCCGGGGCAGCACCCAATCAGCCCCAGCATTTT.